This entry describes one T cell receptor beta chain. Its antigen remains unidentified. The source of the sample is a study of cytomegalovirus exposure and HLA in healthy donors. The donors were in the roughly 110-subject validation cohort; that cohort was separate from the roughly 700-subject first cohort. Whole-study results and caveats: In vitro confirmation showed three CMV-associated chains to be CMV antigen specific. For cytomegalovirus status, the classifier reportedly gave diagnoses with high specificity and sensitivity.

With 6 bases removed from V and 0 bases from J, the gap between germline ends came to 12 bases. CDR3 length equals 15 residues. CDR1 is MNHNY and CDR2 is SVGAGI in the germline V gene (reference sequence). Repertoires were generated with immunoSEQ multiplex PCR, while TCRdb's copy carries only in-frame clones and drops some. This table has about 120,000 clones, under 90% appearing once. The source is a woman in her late teens or twenties in good health and CMV-seronegative. Material: PBMCs. The chain recombines TRBV6-6 with TRBJ1-3, with D unresolved. This CDR3 reads CASRLDSDSGNTIYF. As DNA, the CDR3 is TGTGCCAGCAGGTTAGACTCCGACTCTGGAAACACCATATATTTT.